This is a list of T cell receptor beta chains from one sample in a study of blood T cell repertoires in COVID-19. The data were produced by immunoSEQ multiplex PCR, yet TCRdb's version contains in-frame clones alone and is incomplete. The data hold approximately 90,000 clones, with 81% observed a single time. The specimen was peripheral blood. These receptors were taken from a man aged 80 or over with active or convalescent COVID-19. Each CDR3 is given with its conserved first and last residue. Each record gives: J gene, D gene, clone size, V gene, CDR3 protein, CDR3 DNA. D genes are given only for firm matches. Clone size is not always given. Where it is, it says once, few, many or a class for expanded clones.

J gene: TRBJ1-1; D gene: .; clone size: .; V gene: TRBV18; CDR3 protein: CASSSAEDTEAFF; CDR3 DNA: TGTGCCAGCTCAAGCGCCGAAGACACTGAAGCTTTCTTT
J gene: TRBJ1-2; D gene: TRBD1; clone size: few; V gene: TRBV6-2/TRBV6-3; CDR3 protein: CASSRTGGLYGYTF; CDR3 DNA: TGTGCCAGCAGCAGGACAGGGGGACTCTATGGCTACACCTTC
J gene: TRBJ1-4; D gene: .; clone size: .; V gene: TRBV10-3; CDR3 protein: CAISPNGLANEKLFF; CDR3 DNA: TGTGCCATCAGTCCCAACGGACTGGCTAATGAAAAACTGTTTTTT
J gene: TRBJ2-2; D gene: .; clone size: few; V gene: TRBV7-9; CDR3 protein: CASSLGSTGELFF; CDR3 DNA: TGTGCCAGCAGCTTAGGTAGTACCGGGGAGCTGTTTTTT
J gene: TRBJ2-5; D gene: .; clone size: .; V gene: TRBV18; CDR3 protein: CASSPPGETQYF; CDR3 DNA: TGTGCCAGCTCACCACCGGGCGAGACCCAGTACTTC
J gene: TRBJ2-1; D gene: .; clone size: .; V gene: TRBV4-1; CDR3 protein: CASSQDRVLYNEQFF; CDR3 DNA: TGCGCCAGCAGCCAAGACAGGGTTCTCTACAATGAGCAGTTCTTC
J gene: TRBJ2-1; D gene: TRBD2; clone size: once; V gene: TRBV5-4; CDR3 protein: CASRGGGAISYNEQFF; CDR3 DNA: TGTGCCAGCAGAGGCGGGGGGGCTATCTCCTACAATGAGCAGTTCTTC
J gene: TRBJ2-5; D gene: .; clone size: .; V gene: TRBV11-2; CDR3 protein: CASSFGETQYF; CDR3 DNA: TGTGCCAGCAGCTTCGGGGAGACCCAGTACTTC
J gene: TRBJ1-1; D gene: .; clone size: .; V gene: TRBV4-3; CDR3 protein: CASSQGGQAMNTEAFF; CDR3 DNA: TGCGCCAGCAGCCAAGGGGGGCAGGCCATGAACACTGAAGCTTTCTTT
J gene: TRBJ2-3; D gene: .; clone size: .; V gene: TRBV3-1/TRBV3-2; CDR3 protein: CASSQAPSGTDTQYF; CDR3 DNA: TGTGCCAGCAGCCAAGCGCCTAGCGGCACAGATACGCAGTATTTT
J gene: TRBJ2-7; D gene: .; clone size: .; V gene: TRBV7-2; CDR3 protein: CASSLGLVTYEQYF; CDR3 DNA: TGTGCCAGCAGCTTAGGGCTAGTGACCTACGAGCAGTACTTC
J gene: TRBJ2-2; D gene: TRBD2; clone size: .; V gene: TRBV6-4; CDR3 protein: CASSGTRNTGELFF; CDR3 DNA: TGTGCCAGTTCCGGGACTAGGAACACCGGGGAGCTGTTTTTT
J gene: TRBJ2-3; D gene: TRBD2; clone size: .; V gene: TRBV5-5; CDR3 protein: CASSLDRGGRTDTQYF; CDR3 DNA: TGTGCCAGCAGCTTGGACCGGGGGGGACGCACAGATACGCAGTATTTT
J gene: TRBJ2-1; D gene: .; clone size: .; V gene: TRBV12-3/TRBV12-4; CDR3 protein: CASAMATYNEQFF; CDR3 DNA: TGTGCCAGTGCAATGGCCACCTACAATGAGCAGTTCTTC
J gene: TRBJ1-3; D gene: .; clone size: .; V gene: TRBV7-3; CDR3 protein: CASSLMGQGVGNTIYF; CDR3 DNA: TGTGCCAGCAGCTTAATGGGGCAGGGTGTCGGAAACACCATATATTTT
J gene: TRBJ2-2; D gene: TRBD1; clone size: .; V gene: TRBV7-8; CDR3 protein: CASSPWGQNIGELFF; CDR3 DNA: TGTGCCAGCAGCCCCTGGGGACAGAATATCGGGGAGCTGTTTTTT
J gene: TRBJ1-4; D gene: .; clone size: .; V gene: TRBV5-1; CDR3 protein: CASSLGQGGNEKLFF; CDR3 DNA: TGCGCCAGCAGCTTGGGGCAGGGTGGTAATGAAAAACTGTTTTTT
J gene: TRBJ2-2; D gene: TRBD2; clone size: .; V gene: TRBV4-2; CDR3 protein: CASSQENGGAGELFF; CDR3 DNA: TGTGCCAGCAGCCAAGAGAACGGGGGGGCCGGGGAGCTGTTTTTT
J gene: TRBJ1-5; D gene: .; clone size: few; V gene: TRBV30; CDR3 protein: CAWSVTGNQPQHF; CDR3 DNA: TGTGCCTGGAGTGTCACAGGCAATCAGCCCCAGCATTTT
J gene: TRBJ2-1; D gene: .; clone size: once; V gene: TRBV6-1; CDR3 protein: CASSESTVSYNEQFF; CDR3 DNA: TGTGCCAGCAGTGAAAGCACAGTATCCTACAATGAGCAGTTCTTC
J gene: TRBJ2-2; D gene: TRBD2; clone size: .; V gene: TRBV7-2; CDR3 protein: CASSLVQRGGRPNTGELFF; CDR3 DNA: TGTGCCAGCAGCTTAGTTCAGCGGGGGGGCCGACCGAACACCGGGGAGCTGTTTTTT
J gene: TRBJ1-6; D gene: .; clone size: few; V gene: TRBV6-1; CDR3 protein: CASSDRQGNSPLHF; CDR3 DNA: TGTGCCAGCAGTGATAGGCAGGGTAATTCACCCCTCCACTTT
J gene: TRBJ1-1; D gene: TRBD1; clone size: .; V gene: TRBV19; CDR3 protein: CASSGQGAIGGEAFF; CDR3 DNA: TGTGCCAGTAGTGGACAGGGGGCGATCGGGGGTGAAGCTTTCTTT
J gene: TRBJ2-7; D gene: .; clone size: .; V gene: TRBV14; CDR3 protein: CASSQDPVFSYEQYF; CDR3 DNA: TGTGCCAGCAGCCAAGATCCGGTGTTTTCCTACGAGCAGTACTTC
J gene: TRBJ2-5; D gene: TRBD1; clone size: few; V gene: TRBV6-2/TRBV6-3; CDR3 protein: CASSPTGGHSETQYF; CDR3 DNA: TGTGCCAGCAGCCCGACAGGGGGTCATTCAGAGACCCAGTACTTC
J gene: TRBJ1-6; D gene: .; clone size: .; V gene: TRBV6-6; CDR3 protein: CASRGDNSPLHF; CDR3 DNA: TGTGCCAGCAGAGGGGATAATTCACCCCTCCACTTT
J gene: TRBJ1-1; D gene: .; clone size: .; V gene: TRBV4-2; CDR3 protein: CASSQERRATTEAFF; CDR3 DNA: TGTGCCAGCAGCCAAGAGCGCAGGGCCACCACTGAAGCTTTCTTT
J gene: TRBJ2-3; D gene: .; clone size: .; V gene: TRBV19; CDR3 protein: CASIGRSTDTQYF; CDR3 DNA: TGTGCCAGTATTGGCAGGAGCACAGATACGCAGTATTTT
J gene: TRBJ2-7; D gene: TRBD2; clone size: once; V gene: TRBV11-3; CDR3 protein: CAPTGLAGVGEQYF; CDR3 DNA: TGTGCCCCGACCGGACTAGCGGGAGTGGGAGAGCAGTACTTC
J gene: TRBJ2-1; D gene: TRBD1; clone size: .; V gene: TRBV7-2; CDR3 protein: CASSSTGFGVSSSYNEQFF; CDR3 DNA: TGTGCCAGCAGCTCGACAGGGTTTGGAGTATCAAGCTCCTACAATGAGCAGTTCTTC
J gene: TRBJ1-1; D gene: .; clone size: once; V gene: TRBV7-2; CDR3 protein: CASSSGRNTEAFF; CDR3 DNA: TGTGCCAGCAGCTCGGGTAGGAACACTGAAGCTTTCTTT
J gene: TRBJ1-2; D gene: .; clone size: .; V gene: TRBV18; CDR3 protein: CASEGGSREVKGYTF; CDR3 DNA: TGTGCCAGCGAAGGCGGAAGCAGGGAGGTCAAAGGCTACACCTTC
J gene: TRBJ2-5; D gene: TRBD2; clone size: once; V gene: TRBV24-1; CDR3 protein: CATSDPVGGGETQYF; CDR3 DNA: TGTGCCACCAGTGACCCCGTCGGGGGGGGAGAGACCCAGTACTTC